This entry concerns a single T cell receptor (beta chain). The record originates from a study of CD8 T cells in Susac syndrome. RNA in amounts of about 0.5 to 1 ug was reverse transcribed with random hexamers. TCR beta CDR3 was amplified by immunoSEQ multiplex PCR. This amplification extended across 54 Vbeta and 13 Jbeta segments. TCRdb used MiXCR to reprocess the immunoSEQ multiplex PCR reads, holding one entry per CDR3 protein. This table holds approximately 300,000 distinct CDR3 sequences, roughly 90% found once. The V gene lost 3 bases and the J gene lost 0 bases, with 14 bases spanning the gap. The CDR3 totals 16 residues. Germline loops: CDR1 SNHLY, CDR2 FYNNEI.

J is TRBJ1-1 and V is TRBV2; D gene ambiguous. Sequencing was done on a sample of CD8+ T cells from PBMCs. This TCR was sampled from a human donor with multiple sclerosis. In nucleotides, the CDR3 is TGTGCCAGCAGTGAGTCGGCAGAGCGTCTGAACACTGAAGCTTTCTTT. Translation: CASSESAERLNTEAFF.